What follows describes a single TCR beta chain. This sample was included in a study of T-cell reconstitution after alpha-beta-depleted transplantation in children. Preparation of the TCRbeta library was carried out with unique molecular identifiers. TCRdb reprocessed the PCR reads with MiXCR, giving one entry per CDR3 protein. The data contain 500,000 or so distinct CDR3 sequences, roughly 33% of them singletons. Trimming left V 4 bases short and J 5 bases short, with 15 bases between. Germline CDR1 reads SEHNR; CDR2 reads FQNEAQ (reference sequence). This CDR3 region has 15 residues. The specimen was PBMCs from the stem cell graft donor, collected from the stem cell graft. The sequence was collected from a human donor who donated a stem cell graft to a child with aplastic anemia. The chain employs TRBV7-9 and TRBJ2-1, with D possibly matching TRBD2 (6 bases). The CDR3 loop is CASSSTGGSDNEQFF. CDR3 DNA sequence: TGTGCCAGCAGCTCAACCGGGGGTTCGGACAATGAGCAGTTCTTC.